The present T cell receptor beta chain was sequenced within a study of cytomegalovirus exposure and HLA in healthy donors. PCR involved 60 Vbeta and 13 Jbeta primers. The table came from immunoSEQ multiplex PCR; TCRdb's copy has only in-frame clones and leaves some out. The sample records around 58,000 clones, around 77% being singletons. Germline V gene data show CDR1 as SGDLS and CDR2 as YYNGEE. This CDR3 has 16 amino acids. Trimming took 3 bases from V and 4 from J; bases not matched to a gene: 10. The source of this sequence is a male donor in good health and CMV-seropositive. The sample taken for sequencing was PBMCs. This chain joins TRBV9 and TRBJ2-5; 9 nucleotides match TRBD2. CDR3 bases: TGTGCCAGCAGCGGATGGAGCGGGGGGTTGGGAGAGACCCAGTACTTC. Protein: CASSGWSGGLGETQYF.